The rows below give T cell receptor beta chains drawn from one sample of a study of cytomegalovirus exposure and HLA in healthy donors. Clones were sequenced by immunoSEQ multiplex PCR, and TCRdb holds only the in-frame ones, with some missing. The sample yields over 200,000 clones, more than 70% seen once. The sample taken for sequencing was PBMCs. These receptors were obtained from a human donor in good health. The conserved cysteine and the conserved F or W are not part of the CDR3 here. Each record gives: V gene, J gene, CDR3 protein.

V: TRBV28
J: TRBJ2-1
CDR3: ASSPGRGDIGNEQF

V: TRBV28
J: TRBJ1-2
CDR3: ASLTAGASTYGYT

V: TRBV10-3
J: TRBJ2-7
CDR3: AISPDRVGFSEEQY

V: TRBV7-9
J: TRBJ1-3
CDR3: ASSSGQSSGNTIY

V: TRBV19
J: TRBJ2-1
CDR3: ASSSRWGPLNEQF

V: TRBV6-6
J: TRBJ2-7
CDR3: ASSYSGGNSYEQY

V: TRBV7-3
J: TRBJ2-2
CDR3: ASSIGTTTGELF

V: TRBV7-9
J: TRBJ2-7
CDR3: ASSDRQGSGEQY

V: TRBV2
J: TRBJ1-1
CDR3: ASSDQGAYTEAF

V: TRBV7-7
J: TRBJ2-3
CDR3: ASSLRARAGSTDTQY

V: TRBV25-1
J: TRBJ1-2
CDR3: ASSAGKAPRYGYT

V: TRBV19
J: TRBJ2-1
CDR3: ASSTDRESSYNEQF

V: TRBV28
J: TRBJ1-5
CDR3: ASSRGQPQH

V: TRBV10-3
J: TRBJ2-2
CDR3: AISGASGQDTGELF

V: TRBV5-1
J: TRBJ1-1
CDR3: ASRRGGEENTEAF

V: TRBV30
J: TRBJ1-1
CDR3: AWSRDSEAF

V: TRBV19
J: TRBJ1-5
CDR3: ASSNQGNQPQH

V: TRBV5-1
J: TRBJ2-3
CDR3: ASSRQGETDTQY

V: TRBV10-3
J: TRBJ2-1
CDR3: AISTSGSSYNEQF

V: TRBV2
J: TRBJ2-7
CDR3: ASSVKHLVYEQY

V: TRBV10-2
J: TRBJ1-2
CDR3: ASSLASGVVDYT

V: TRBV13
J: -
CDR3: ASSSRDRGDEQY

V: TRBV7-3
J: TRBJ2-1
CDR3: ASSLSSSGGEQF

V: TRBV19
J: TRBJ2-5
CDR3: ASSSRTGAGETQY

V: TRBV2
J: TRBJ1-3
CDR3: ASSGSGDGNTIY

V: TRBV7-2
J: TRBJ2-3
CDR3: ASSFGGRADTQY

V: TRBV6-5
J: TRBJ2-7
CDR3: ASSYSGTSGWYEQY